A single sample is the source of the 29 T cell receptor beta chains below, sequenced in a study of blood T cell repertoires in COVID-19. The table came from immunoSEQ multiplex PCR; TCRdb's copy has only in-frame clones and leaves some out. This sample has around 77,000 clones; about 83% occur once, and the top ten carry 6.5% to 7.5%. Sample: peripheral blood. These receptors all come from a man aged 25-45 years with COVID-19, enrolled during active disease.

This clone was seen a single time. The chain employs TRBV4-2 and TRBJ2-2; TRBD2 is a possible D gene (5 bases). The germline gives CDR1 LGHNA, CDR2 YNFKEQ. The CDR3 loop spans 14 amino acids. V shed 5 bases and J shed 1 base, with 8 bases lying between them. The CDR3: CASSADLNTGELFF. As DNA, the CDR3 is TGTGCCAGCAGCGCGGACTTGAACACCGGGGAGCTGTTTTTT.

This clone was detected once. The chain employs TRBV10-1 and TRBJ2-2; weak D call: TRBD2 (6 bases). Per germline, CDR1 WNHNN and CDR2 SYGVQD (reference sequence). V shed 6 bases and J shed 3 bases, with 17 bases lying between them. The CDR3 has 16 residues. The CDR3 here is CASSAFLSGDTGELFF. DNA of the CDR3: TGCGCCAGCAGCGCTTTTCTTTCGGGGGACACCGGGGAGCTGTTTTTT.

V and J are TRBV2 and TRBJ2-7; D unresolved. V was pared by 0 bases and J by 0 bases, with 9 bases between. The CDR3 has 15 amino acids. CDR1 SNHLY and CDR2 FYNNEI come from the germline V gene. The CDR3 spells CASSEAVTSSYEQYF. The CDR3 bases are TGTGCCAGCAGTGAAGCGGTAACGAGCTCCTACGAGCAGTACTTC. Complete variable domain (other parts from reference TRBV2 and TRBJ2-7): EPEVTQTPSHQVTQMGQEVILRCVPISNHLYFYWYRQILGQKVEFLVSFYNNEISEKSEIFDDQFSVERPDGSNFTLKIRSTKLEDSAMYFCASSEAVTSSYEQYFGPGTRLTVT.

This chain joins TRBV7-3 and TRBJ2-1, with 13 positions matching TRBD2. After removal of 5 bases from V and 8 bases from J, the junction contained 3 bases not matched to a gene. The CDR3 length is 14 residues. Germline CDR1 SGHTA, CDR2 FQGTGA. Here the CDR3 reads CASSRTSGSDEQFF. CDR3 nucleotides: TGTGCCAGCAGCAGGACTAGCGGGAGCGATGAGCAGTTCTTC.

The chain links TRBV2 to TRBJ2-2, with D possibly matching TRBD1 (6 bases). The V end was cut by 8 bases, the J end by 1 base, with 14 bases between. Germline-derived CDR1 and CDR2 are SNHLY and FYNNEI. The CDR3 is 15 residues long. CDR3 sequence: CASLNGTLNTGELFF. As DNA, the CDR3 is TGTGCCAGCTTAAACGGGACACTGAACACCGGGGAGCTGTTTTTT.

This chain uses TRBV19 with TRBJ2-1; 12 positions agree with TRBD2. There are 16 residues in the CDR3. V shed 3 bases and J 4 bases; nucleotides not matched to a gene: 4. Germline V gene lookup returns CDR1 LNHDA and CDR2 SQIVND (reference sequence). CDR3 coding DNA: TGTGCCAGTAGTATCCTACTAGCGGGGGGTTACAATGAGCAGTTCTTC. Amino acids: CASSILLAGGYNEQFF.

The chain is built from TRBV2 and TRBJ1-3, with D possibly being TRBD1 (5 bases). The CDR3 length is 13 residues. Trimming removed 4 bases at V and 5 bases at J, with 9 bases between. Germline lookup yields CDR1 SNHLY and CDR2 FYNNEI. In DNA, the CDR3 is TGTGCCAGCAGTGCGCGGGGGAGAAACACCATATATTTT. Translating it yields CASSARGRNTIYF.

This clone came up once. V gene TRBV9 combines with J gene TRBJ2-5, with a tentative D call TRBD1 (6 bases). Germline CDR1 reads SGDLS; CDR2 reads YYNGEE. V lost 3 bases and J 2 bases, leaving 11 bases between the germline ends. The CDR3 is 14 residues long. The CDR3 here is CASSGSTGQETQYF. The DNA of the CDR3 is TGTGCCAGCAGCGGGTCGACAGGTCAAGAGACCCAGTACTTC.

This clone occurred a few times. The V and J genes are TRBV2 and TRBJ1-5; the D gene is possibly TRBD1 (6 bases). The V gene lost 5 bases and the J gene lost 0 bases, with 17 bases spanning the gap. The CDR3 loop spans 17 amino acids. Looked up from germline, CDR1 is SNHLY and CDR2 is FYNNEI. CDR3 residues: CASSSSGTLHSNQPQHF. CDR3 bases: TGTGCCAGCAGTTCCTCCGGGACACTACATAGCAATCAGCCCCAGCATTTT.

The table lists this clone with a few counts. V gene TRBV6-5 combines with J gene TRBJ2-1, with 9 nucleotides matching TRBD2. This CDR3 is built from 15 residues. After removal of 5 bases from V and 6 bases from J, the junction contained 8 bases not matched to a gene. Germline V CDR1 and CDR2: MNHEY, SVGAGI. The CDR3 nucleotides read TGTGCCAGCAGTCAGACTAGCGGACTACTCAATGAGCAGTTCTTC. This gives the protein CASSQTSGLLNEQFF.

The chain combines TRBV11-2 with TRBJ2-1, with D perhaps TRBD2 (6 bases). Germline-derived CDR1 and CDR2 are SGHAT and FQNNGV. The CDR3 loop spans 14 amino acids. V dropped 7 bases and J dropped 13 bases, with 23 bases sitting between them. The CDR3 loop reads CASTEGSGAFPQFF. The CDR3 coding sequence is TGTGCCAGCACCGAGGGGTCGGGAGCCTTCCCACAGTTCTTC.

The rearrangement joins TRBV7-8 to TRBJ2-7, with TRBD2 matching 11 bases. V lost 5 bases, J lost 6 bases, and 6 bases stayed unmatched. Per the germline V gene, CDR1 is SGHVS and CDR2 is FQNEAQ. The CDR3 contains 14 residues. CDR3 sequence reads: CASSRTSGLSEQYF. The CDR3 region has the DNA TGTGCCAGCAGCCGGACTAGCGGGTTGAGCGAGCAGTACTTC.

This clone was observed a few times. The genes are TRBV19 and TRBJ1-1, with D perhaps TRBD1 (6 bases). CDR1 is LNHDA, CDR2 SQIVND, per germline (reference sequence). The CDR3 has 11 amino acids. With 10 bases removed from V and 4 bases from J, the gap between germline ends came to 10 bases. The CDR3 spells CATTGFTEAFF. In DNA, the CDR3 is TGTGCCACTACAGGGTTCACTGAAGCTTTCTTT. Full variable domain (missing parts from reference TRBV19 and TRBJ1-1): DGGITQSPKYLFRKEGQNVTLSCEQNLNHDAMYWYRQDPGQGLRLIYYSQIVNDFQKGDIAEGYSVSREKKESFPLTVTSAQKNPTAFYLCATTGFTEAFFGQGTRLTVV.

The chain couples TRBV19 to TRBJ2-1, with D perhaps TRBD2 (5 bases). Germline V gene lookup returns CDR1 LNHDA and CDR2 SQIVND (reference sequence). Deletions cut 4 bases from V and 2 bases from J, with 15 bases between. The CDR3 covers 16 residues. As DNA, the CDR3 is TGTGCCAGTAGTAATTATGGGAGACGCCCCTACAATGAGCAGTTCTTC. This encodes CASSNYGRRPYNEQFF.

The chain carries TRBV29-1 and TRBJ2-7; D possibly corresponds to TRBD1 (6 bases). Per germline, CDR1 SQVTM and CDR2 ANQGSEA. Trimming took 4 bases from V and 3 from J, leaving 19 bases between them. The CDR3 totals 15 residues. For the CDR3, the DNA is TGCAGCGTTGGAGGCGACAGGACACCAAGCTACGAGCAGTACTTC. It encodes CSVGGDRTPSYEQYF.

The chain couples TRBV25-1 to TRBJ2-5; 7 bases fit TRBD1. The CDR3 runs 17 residues. Germline-derived CDR1 and CDR2 are MGHDK and SYGVNS. Germline trimming cut 3 bases from V and 2 bases from J; bases unmatched to any gene: 12. The CDR3 DNA reads as TGTGCCAGCAGTGAGTCGGTCGGGAACAGGGGACAAGAGACCCAGTACTTC. This translates into CASSESVGNRGQETQYF.

This clone was observed a few times. The chain has TRBV10-3 and TRBJ1-1; D remains unclear. CDR1 is ENHRY and CDR2 is SYGVKD in the germline V gene. V dropped 3 bases and J dropped 8 bases, with 13 bases sitting between them. The CDR3 is made up of 13 amino acids. The CDR3: CAISEVRSAEAFF. The CDR3 DNA sequence: TGTGCCATCAGTGAAGTTCGGTCCGCAGAAGCTTTCTTT.

The V call is TRBV5-5, the J call TRBJ1-3, with 9 bases aligning to TRBD1. CDR1 and CDR2 from the germline V gene are SGHKS and YYEKEE (reference sequence). J lost 8 bases, V lost 0 bases, and 6 bases had no gene match. This CDR3 comprises 15 residues. The CDR3: CASSLALGQGDTIYF. The DNA for the CDR3 is TGTGCCAGCAGCTTGGCGCTGGGACAGGGAGACACCATATATTTT.

In this sample, this clone turned up once. V gene TRBV9 combines with J gene TRBJ2-7; the match to TRBD2 covers 10 bases. The ends lost 4 bases at V and 5 bases at J; junction bases unmatched: 9. This CDR3 comprises 15 residues. Germline CDR1 SGDLS, CDR2 YYNGEE. The CDR3 loop reads CASSSGLAELHEQYF. The CDR3 region has the DNA TGTGCCAGCAGCTCAGGACTAGCGGAGCTCCACGAGCAGTACTTC.

CDR3 bases: TGTGCCAGTAGTCCGGGACAGTCCCCCTACAATGAGCAGTTCTTC. This gives the protein CASSPGQSPYNEQFF. This rearrangement joins TRBV19 to TRBJ2-1, with TRBD1 identical over 7 bases. V trimming: 5 bases; J trimming: 2 bases; junction bases outside the gene matches: 6. The germline gives CDR1 LNHDA, CDR2 SQIVND (reference sequence). The CDR3 is 15 residues long.

The rearrangement joins TRBV10-1 to TRBJ2-1; 15 bases match TRBD2. CDR1 is WNHNN, CDR2 SYGVQD, per germline (reference sequence). The CDR3 sequence is 13 residues long. J lost 10 bases, V lost 6 bases, and 1 base had no gene match. The CDR3 DNA follows: TGCGCCAGCAGAGGGACTAGCGGGGGGGAGCAGTTCTTC. Its protein product is CASRGTSGGEQFF.

The count of this clone is one. The gene calls are TRBV19 and TRBJ1-5; TRBD1 is a possible D gene (5 bases). The CDR3 has 14 residues. With 7 bases removed from V and 3 bases from J, the gap between germline ends came to 13 bases. Germline lookup yields CDR1 LNHDA and CDR2 SQIVND (reference sequence). DNA of the CDR3: TGTGCCAGTACCCTTGGACAATTCAATCAGCCCCAGCATTTT. Translation: CASTLGQFNQPQHF.

This clone has just one count. The V gene is TRBV10-3, the J gene TRBJ1-1; D unclear. CDR3 length: 12 amino acids. V was trimmed by 8 bases and J by 4 bases, leaving 11 bases between them. Germline loops: CDR1 ENHRY, CDR2 SYGVKD. The CDR3 coding sequence is TGTGCCATCGGAGGCCCCTCCACTGAAGCTTTCTTT. It encodes CAIGGPSTEAFF.

The V and J genes are TRBV5-6 and TRBJ1-6, with D perhaps matching TRBD1 (6 bases). The germline V gene has CDR1 SGHDT and CDR2 YYEEEE. V was pared by 4 bases and J by 6 bases, with 8 bases between. This CDR3 has 13 amino acids. The CDR3 loop reads CASSNRVNSPLHF. The CDR3 DNA reads as TGTGCCAGCAGCAACAGGGTTAATTCACCCCTCCACTTT.

The chain uses TRBV4-2 and TRBJ2-3, with 9 bases identical to TRBD2. V dropped 4 bases and J dropped 3; count of bases not matched to a gene: 14. Germline V gene lookup returns CDR1 LGHNA and CDR2 YNFKEQ. There are 18 residues in the CDR3. The CDR3 loop is CASSLQVAGGPGTDTQYF. As DNA, the CDR3 is TGTGCCAGCAGCCTTCAAGTCGCGGGAGGGCCTGGAACAGATACGCAGTATTTT.

This clone occurred many times. The rearrangement uses TRBV11-2 and TRBJ2-5; TRBD1 matches at 10 bases. After removal of 4 bases from V and 1 base from J, the junction contained 6 bases not matched to a gene. The CDR3 runs to 16 residues. Germline assignment: CDR1 SGHAT and CDR2 FQNNGV. CDR3 in amino acids: CASSSWTGGPQETQYF. The CDR3, as DNA: TGTGCCAGCAGCTCTTGGACAGGGGGTCCCCAAGAGACCCAGTACTTC.

The V gene is TRBV10-3, the J gene TRBJ1-4; D might be TRBD1 (5 bases). Trimming stripped 2 bases from V and 5 bases from J, with 9 bases between. Germline CDR1 reads ENHRY; CDR2 reads SYGVKD. The CDR3 runs 14 residues. The CDR3 region has the DNA TGTGCCATCAGTGAGGGGGCTTTGAATGAAAAACTGTTTTTT. Encoded protein: CAISEGALNEKLFF.

This chain connects TRBV11-2 to TRBJ2-3, with D possibly TRBD2 on 6 matching bases. CDR1 and CDR2 (germline): SGHAT, FQNNGV. The CDR3 length is 13 residues. CDR3 DNA: TGTGCGACTCGGCGGGAATCGATACCTACGCAGTATTTT. Residues: CATRRESIPTQYF. The complete variable domain, with remaining parts taken from reference TRBV11-2 and TRBJ2-3, reads EAGVAQSPRYKIIEKRQSVAFWCNPISGHATLYWYQQILGQGPKLLIQFQNNGVVDDSQLPKDRFSAERLKGVDSTLKIQPAKLEDSAVYLCATRRESIPTQYFGPGTRLTVL.

The CDR3 region is CASSSPGSGTDTQYF. The DNA of the CDR3 is TGTGCCAGTAGTTCGCCGGGTAGCGGCACAGATACGCAGTATTTT. The gene calls are TRBV19 and TRBJ2-3; D perhaps matches TRBD2 (5 bases). The ends were cut back, 5 bases at V and 1 base at J, with 13 bases in the middle. The CDR3 sequence is 15 residues long. The germline V gene has CDR1 LNHDA and CDR2 SQIVND (reference sequence).